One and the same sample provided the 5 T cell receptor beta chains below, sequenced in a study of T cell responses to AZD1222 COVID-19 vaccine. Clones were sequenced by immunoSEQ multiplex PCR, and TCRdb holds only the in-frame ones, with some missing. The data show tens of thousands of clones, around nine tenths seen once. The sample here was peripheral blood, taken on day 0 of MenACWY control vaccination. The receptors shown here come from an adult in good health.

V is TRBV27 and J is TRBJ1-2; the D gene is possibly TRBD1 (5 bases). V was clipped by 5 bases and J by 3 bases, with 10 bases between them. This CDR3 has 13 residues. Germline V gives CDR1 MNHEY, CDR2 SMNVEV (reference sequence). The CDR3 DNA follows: TGTGCCAGCAGTCACGGGACGGACTATGGCTACACCTTC. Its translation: CASSHGTDYGYTF.

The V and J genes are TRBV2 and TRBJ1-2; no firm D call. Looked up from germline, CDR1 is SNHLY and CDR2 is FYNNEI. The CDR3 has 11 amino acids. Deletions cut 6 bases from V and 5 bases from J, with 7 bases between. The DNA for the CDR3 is TGTGCCAGCAGGCCAGAGTATGGCTACACCTTC. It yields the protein CASRPEYGYTF.

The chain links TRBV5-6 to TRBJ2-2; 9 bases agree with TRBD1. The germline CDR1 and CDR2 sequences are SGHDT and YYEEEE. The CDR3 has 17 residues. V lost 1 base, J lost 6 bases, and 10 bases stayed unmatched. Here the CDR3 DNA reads TGTGCCAGCAGCTTGTCCCCGGGACAGGGTCATCCCGGGGAGCTGTTTTTT. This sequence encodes CASSLSPGQGHPGELFF. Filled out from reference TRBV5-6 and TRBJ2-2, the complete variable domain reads DAGVTQSPTHLIKTRGQQVTLRCSPKSGHDTVSWYQQALGQGPQFIFQYYEEEERQRGNFPDRFSGHQFPNYSSELNVNALLLGDSALYLCASSLSPGQGHPGELFFGEGSRLTVL.

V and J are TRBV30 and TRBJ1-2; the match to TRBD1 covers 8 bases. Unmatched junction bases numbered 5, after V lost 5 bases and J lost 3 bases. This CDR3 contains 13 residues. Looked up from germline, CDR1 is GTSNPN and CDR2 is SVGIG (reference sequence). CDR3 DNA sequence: TGTGCCTGGTCCAGGGGGCGCGACTATGGCTACACCTTC. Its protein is CAWSRGRDYGYTF.

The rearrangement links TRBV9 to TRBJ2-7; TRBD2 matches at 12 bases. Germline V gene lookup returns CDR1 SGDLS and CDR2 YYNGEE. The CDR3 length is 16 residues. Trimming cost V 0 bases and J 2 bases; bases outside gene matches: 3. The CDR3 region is CASSVATSGSPYEQYF. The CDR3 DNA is TGTGCCAGCAGCGTAGCGACTAGCGGGAGCCCCTACGAGCAGTACTTC.